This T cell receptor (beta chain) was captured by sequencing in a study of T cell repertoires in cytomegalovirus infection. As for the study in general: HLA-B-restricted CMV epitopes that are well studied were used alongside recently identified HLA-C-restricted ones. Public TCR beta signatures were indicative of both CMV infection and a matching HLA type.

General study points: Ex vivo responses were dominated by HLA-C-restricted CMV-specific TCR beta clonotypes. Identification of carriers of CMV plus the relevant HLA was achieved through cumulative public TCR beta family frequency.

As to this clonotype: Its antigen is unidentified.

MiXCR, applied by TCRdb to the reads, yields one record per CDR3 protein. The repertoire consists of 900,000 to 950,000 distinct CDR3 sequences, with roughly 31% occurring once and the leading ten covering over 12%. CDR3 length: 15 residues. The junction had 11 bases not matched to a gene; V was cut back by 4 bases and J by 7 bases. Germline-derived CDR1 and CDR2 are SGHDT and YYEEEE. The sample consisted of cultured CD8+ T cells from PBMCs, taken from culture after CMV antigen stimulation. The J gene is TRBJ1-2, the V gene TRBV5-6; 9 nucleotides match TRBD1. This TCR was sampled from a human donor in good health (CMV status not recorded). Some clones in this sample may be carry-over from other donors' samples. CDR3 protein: CASSRGTGTFGGYTF. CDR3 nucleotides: TGTGCCAGCAGCCGAGGGACAGGGACTTTTGGTGGCTACACCTTC.